The sequence of this T cell receptor (beta chain) was determined in a study of blood T cell repertoires in COVID-19. Study summary: Samples of COVID-19 (acute and convalescent) were obtained from the United States, Italy and Spain. T cells, B-cell-depleted T cells, or PBMCs supplied cDNA or gDNA.

Original analysis: Estimation of nucleated cell counts was performed using reference gene primer amplification. Generated by immunoSEQ multiplex PCR, the TCRdb table keeps only in-frame clones and is missing some. V, J and clone size derive from that table, while D and trimming were established from the DNA sequence. The profile shows 120,000 or so clones, around four fifths of them singletons. Trimming removed 5 bases at V and 3 bases at J, with 5 bases between. This CDR3 contains 11 residues. Germline V gives CDR1 MNHEY, CDR2 SVGEGT. Material for sequencing was peripheral blood. The chain links TRBV6-2 or TRBV6-3 to TRBJ2-7; maybe TRBD1 (5 bases). This clonotype was obtained from an older man with active or convalescent COVID-19. CDR3 nucleotide sequence: TGTGCCAGCAGTGACAGCTACGAGCAGTACTTC. It encodes CASSDSYEQYF.